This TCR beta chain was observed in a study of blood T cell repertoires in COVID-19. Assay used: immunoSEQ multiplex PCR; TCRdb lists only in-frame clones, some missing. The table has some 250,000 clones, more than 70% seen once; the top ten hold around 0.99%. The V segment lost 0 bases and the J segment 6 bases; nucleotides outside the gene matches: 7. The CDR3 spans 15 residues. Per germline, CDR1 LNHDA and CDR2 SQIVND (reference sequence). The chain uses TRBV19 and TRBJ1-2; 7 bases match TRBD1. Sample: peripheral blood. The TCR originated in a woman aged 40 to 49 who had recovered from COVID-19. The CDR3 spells CASSIDRGQSDGYTF. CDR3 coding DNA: TGTGCCAGTAGTATAGATCGGGGACAGTCGGATGGCTACACCTTC.